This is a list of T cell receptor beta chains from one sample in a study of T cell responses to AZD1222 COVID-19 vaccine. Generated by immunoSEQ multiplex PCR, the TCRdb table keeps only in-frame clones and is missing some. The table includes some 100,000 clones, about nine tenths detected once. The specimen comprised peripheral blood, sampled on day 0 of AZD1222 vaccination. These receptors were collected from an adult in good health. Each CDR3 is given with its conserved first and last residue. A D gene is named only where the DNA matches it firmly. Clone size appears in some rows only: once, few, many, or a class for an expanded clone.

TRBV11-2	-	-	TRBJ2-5	CASSLVGGSGFKETQYF	TGTGCCAGCAGCTTAGTTGGGGGAAGCGGGTTCAAAGAGACCCAGTACTTC
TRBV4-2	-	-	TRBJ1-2	CASSQEARVVYGYTF	TGTGCCAGCAGCCAAGAAGCGCGGGTCGTCTATGGCTACACCTTC
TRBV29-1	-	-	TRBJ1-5	CSVGAGNQPQHF	TGCAGCGTTGGAGCTGGGAATCAGCCCCAGCATTTT
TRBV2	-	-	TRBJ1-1	CASGDWDTEAFF	TGTGCCAGCGGGGATTGGGACACTGAAGCTTTCTTT
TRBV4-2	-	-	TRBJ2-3	CASSQRGGGTDTQYF	TGTGCCAGCAGCCAAAGGGGGGGAGGGACAGATACGCAGTATTTT
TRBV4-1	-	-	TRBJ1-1	CASSQDYRTLNTEAFF	TGCGCCAGCAGCCAAGACTACCGTACTCTGAACACTGAAGCTTTCTTT
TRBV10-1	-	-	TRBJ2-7	CASSESTGYEQYF	TGCGCCAGCAGTGAGAGTACGGGGTACGAGCAGTACTTC
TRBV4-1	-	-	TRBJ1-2	CASSPRTDYGYTF	TGCGCCAGCAGCCCCCGGACAGACTATGGCTACACCTTC
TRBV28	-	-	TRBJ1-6	CASSTQTLSAGRDNSPLHF	TGTGCCAGCAGTACACAGACCCTCTCCGCGGGCCGGGATAATTCACCCCTCCACTTT
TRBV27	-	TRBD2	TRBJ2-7	CASSPRDYSYEQYF	TGTGCCAGCAGCCCCAGGGACTACTCCTACGAGCAGTACTTC
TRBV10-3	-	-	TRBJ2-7	CAISESGSSYEQYF	TGTGCCATCAGTGAGTCCGGGAGCTCCTACGAGCAGTACTTC
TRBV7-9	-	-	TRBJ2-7	CASSWSGLSYEQYF	TGTGCCAGCAGCTGGAGTGGTTTGTCCTACGAGCAGTACTTC
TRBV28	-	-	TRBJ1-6	CASSPHRQSSYNSPLHF	TGTGCCAGCAGTCCCCACCGACAGAGCTCCTATAATTCACCCCTCCACTTT
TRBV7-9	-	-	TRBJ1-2	CASSLVGTLHGYTF	TGTGCCAGCAGCTTAGTGGGGACACTCCATGGCTACACCTTC
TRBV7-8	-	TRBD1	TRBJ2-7	CASSAAGDRDYEQYF	TGTGCCAGCAGCGCCGCGGGGGACAGGGACTACGAGCAGTACTTC
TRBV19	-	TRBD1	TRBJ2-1	CASTTLQGSSYNEQFF	TGTGCCAGTACTACATTACAGGGGAGCTCCTACAATGAGCAGTTCTTC
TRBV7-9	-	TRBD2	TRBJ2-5	CASSSWIGEGQETQYF	TGTGCCAGCAGCTCTTGGATTGGGGAGGGTCAAGAGACCCAGTACTTC
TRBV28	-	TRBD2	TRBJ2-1	CASSLLLAGDHQFF	TGTGCCAGCAGTTTATTACTAGCGGGAGACCATCAGTTCTTC
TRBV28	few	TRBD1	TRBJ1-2	CASSYAFAGQGGGYTF	TGTGCCAGCAGTTACGCCTTTGCTGGACAGGGGGGCGGCTACACCTTC
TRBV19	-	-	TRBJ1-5	CASSISMGGNQPQHF	TGTGCCAGTAGTATATCGATGGGGGGTAATCAGCCCCAGCATTTT
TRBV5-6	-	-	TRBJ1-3	CASSQIRASGNTIYF	TGTGCCAGCAGCCAGATCAGGGCCTCTGGAAACACCATATATTTT
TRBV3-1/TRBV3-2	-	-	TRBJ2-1	CASSRLNEQFF	TGTGCCAGCAGCCGGTTGAATGAGCAGTTCTTC
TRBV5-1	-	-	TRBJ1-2	CASRKNFEANYGYTF	TGCGCCAGCAGAAAGAATTTCGAGGCTAACTATGGCTACACCTTC
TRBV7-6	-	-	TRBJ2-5	CASSLEQPGAGETQYF	TGTGCCAGCAGCTTAGAACAGCCAGGGGCGGGAGAGACCCAGTACTTC
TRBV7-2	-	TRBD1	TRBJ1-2	CASSLAGQGRNYGYTF	TGTGCCAGCAGCTTAGCAGGACAGGGTAGAAACTATGGCTACACCTTC
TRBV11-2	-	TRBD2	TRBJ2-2	CASSLDQGLANTGELFF	TGTGCCAGCAGCTTAGATCAGGGACTAGCCAACACCGGGGAGCTGTTTTTT
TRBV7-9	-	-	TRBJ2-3	CASSPTDTQYF	TGTGCCAGCAGCCCTACAGATACGCAGTATTTT